The rows below give T cell receptor beta chains drawn from one sample of a study of blood T cell repertoires in COVID-19. Clones were sequenced by immunoSEQ multiplex PCR, and TCRdb holds only the in-frame ones, with some missing. The sample holds approximately 240,000 clones, around nine tenths seen once. Specimen: peripheral blood. The receptors come from a woman aged 40 to 55 who had recovered from COVID-19. The CDR3 runs from the conserved cysteine through the conserved F or W. Each record gives: V gene, clone size, J gene, CDR3 length, D gene, CDR3 DNA, CDR3 protein. A D gene is named only where the DNA matches it firmly. Clone size is stated in some rows and not others, as once, few, many or a class when expanded.

TRBV29-1	once	TRBJ1-1	12	-	TGCAGCGTTGGGCAGGGAGGCGCTGAAGCTTTCTTT	CSVGQGGAEAFF
TRBV27	-	TRBJ1-4	13	-	TGTGCCAGCAGCCTCCTCACTAATGAAAAACTGTTTTTT	CASSLLTNEKLFF
TRBV2	-	TRBJ1-5	15	-	TGTGCCAGTGAACCCGGGTACCGGGGCAATCAGCCCCAGCATTTT	CASEPGYRGNQPQHF
TRBV5-8	-	TRBJ2-3	15	TRBD1	TGTGCCAGCAGCTTTGACAGGGATGTGACAGATACGCAGTATTTT	CASSFDRDVTDTQYF
TRBV13	-	TRBJ2-6	16	-	TGTGCCAGCAGCCCTCTAGGCCCCTCTGGGGCCAACGTCCTGACTTTC	CASSPLGPSGANVLTF
TRBV10-1	-	TRBJ2-7	10	TRBD1	TGCGCCAACCAGGGGGACGAGCAGTACTTC	CANQGDEQYF
TRBV19	-	TRBJ1-2	15	-	TGTGCCAGTAGTATAGAGGGGGCCTCTAACTATGGCTACACCTTC	CASSIEGASNYGYTF
TRBV9	-	TRBJ1-2	16	-	TGTGCCAGCAGCGTAGAGGCGGGGGTGATCGACTATGGCTACACCTTC	CASSVEAGVIDYGYTF
TRBV11-3	once	TRBJ2-3	17	TRBD1	TGTGCCAGCAGCTTAGCCTCCGGGACAGGGAGCACAGATACGCAGTATTTT	CASSLASGTGSTDTQYF
TRBV6-5	-	TRBJ1-2	15	TRBD1	TGTGCCAGCAGGGAGGGGACAGAGGCTTCCCATGGCTACACCTTC	CASREGTEASHGYTF
TRBV6-2/TRBV6-3	few	TRBJ1-4	11	TRBD1	TGTGCCAGCAGTGCGGGACAGGGGGTGTTTTTT	CASSAGQGVFF
TRBV2	-	TRBJ1-2	13	-	TGTGCCAGCAGTGACTCCTTTAACTATGGCTACACCTTC	CASSDSFNYGYTF
TRBV7-6	-	TRBJ2-7	12	TRBD2	TGTGCCAGCAGCAGGGGAGGGCCCGAGCAGTACTTC	CASSRGGPEQYF
TRBV7-2	-	TRBJ2-7	14	-	TGTGCCAGCAGCCTACTCCCTGCGTCTGGCGAGCAGTACTTC	CASSLLPASGEQYF
TRBV4-3	-	TRBJ2-1	17	TRBD2	TGCGCCAGCAGCCAAGATTTAGCTAGCGGCTCCTACAATGAGCAGTTCTTC	CASSQDLASGSYNEQFF
TRBV11-3	-	TRBJ2-5	15	TRBD2	TGTGCCAGCAGCTTAGATTGGGGCGGGAGCAAGACCCAGTACTTC	CASSLDWGGSKTQYF
TRBV6-2/TRBV6-3	-	TRBJ2-1	14	TRBD2	TGTGCCAGCAGCCGGACTAGCGCCATCAATGAGCAGTTCTTC	CASSRTSAINEQFF
TRBV3-1/TRBV3-2	once	TRBJ1-2	15	TRBD1	TGTGCCAGCAGCCAGTCGGACAGGGACAACTATGGCTACACCTTC	CASSQSDRDNYGYTF
TRBV5-4	few	TRBJ2-1	14	-	TGTGCCAGCAGCTCGCGGACAGCGGGGAATGAGCAGTTCTTC	CASSSRTAGNEQFF
TRBV5-6	-	TRBJ1-4	16	TRBD1	TGTGCCAGCAGCCTCTCCTCCGGGACAGGGTTCGAAAAACTGTTTTTT	CASSLSSGTGFEKLFF
TRBV5-1	-	TRBJ2-5	14	-	TGCGCCAGCAGCTTGGACGCAGGGGAAGAGACCCAGTACTTC	CASSLDAGEETQYF
TRBV29-1	-	TRBJ2-1	14	TRBD1	TGCAGCGTTGAACCCTGGACAGGGGTTTCTGAGCAGTTCTTC	CSVEPWTGVSEQFF
TRBV7-9	many	TRBJ1-6	16	TRBD1	TGTGCCAGCAGCTCGGGACAGGGGTTTTATAATTCACCCCTCCACTTT	CASSSGQGFYNSPLHF
TRBV11-2	-	TRBJ1-1	15	-	TGTGCCAGCAGCAAAATGGGACACCTGAACACTGAAGCTTTCTTT	CASSKMGHLNTEAFF
TRBV6-5	-	TRBJ1-1	13	-	TGTGCCAGCAGTAGACAGATGAACACTGAAGCTTTCTTT	CASSRQMNTEAFF
TRBV7-8	-	TRBJ2-3	15	TRBD2	TGTGCCAGCAGCTTAGCGGGACTAATGGCAGATACGCAGTATTTT	CASSLAGLMADTQYF
TRBV19	-	TRBJ2-7	15	-	TGTGCCAGTAGTTCTTGGACGGGGAGCTCCTACGAGCAGTACTTC	CASSSWTGSSYEQYF
TRBV28	-	TRBJ2-1	16	TRBD1	TGTGCCAGCAGCTCACCAGGAGGGGACAGGGTCAATGAGCAGTTCTTC	CASSSPGGDRVNEQFF
TRBV10-3	-	TRBJ2-6	20	TRBD1	TGTGCCATTTCGGGTTTGGGAGGACAGGGGGCTAAATCTGGGGCCAACGTCCTGACTTTC	CAISGLGGQGAKSGANVLTF
TRBV7-2	-	TRBJ1-6	15	TRBD1	TGTGCCAGCAGCCTGCAGGGGGCTCTAGGTTCACCCCTCCACTTT	CASSLQGALGSPLHF
TRBV7-9	-	TRBJ1-3	16	-	TGTGCCAGCAGCTTAGCTGGCGGGTCCTCTGGAAACACCATATATTTT	CASSLAGGSSGNTIYF
TRBV5-1	-	TRBJ1-2	13	TRBD1	TGCGCCAGCAGCTTCGGGACAGGGGGTGGCTACACCTTC	CASSFGTGGGYTF
TRBV7-6	-	TRBJ1-5	18	-	TGTGCCAGCAGCTTAAAACCCCCGTCCGCGGCACTTAATCAGCCCCAGCATTTT	CASSLKPPSAALNQPQHF
TRBV4-2	-	TRBJ2-5	14	TRBD2	TGTGCCAGCAGCACGGGACTAGCGGGGGAGACCCAGTACTTC	CASSTGLAGETQYF
TRBV5-5	-	TRBJ2-7	15	TRBD1	TGTGCCAGCAGCCACGGACAGGGTATAGGGTACGAGCAGTACTTC	CASSHGQGIGYEQYF
TRBV19	-	TRBJ1-2	17	TRBD1	TGTGCCAGTAGTATCTCTGGACAGGGCTTCATTAACTATGGCTACACCTTC	CASSISGQGFINYGYTF
TRBV21-1	-	TRBJ2-7	13	-	TGTGCCAGCGCGACCGGGAACTCCTACGAGCAGTACTTC	CASATGNSYEQYF
TRBV6-4	-	TRBJ2-3	15	-	TGTGCCAGCAGTGCCGCGGGGGCTGGCACAGATACGCAGTATTTT	CASSAAGAGTDTQYF
TRBV9	-	TRBJ2-7	14	-	TGTGCCAGCAGCGTAGTGGTACAGGGTGGCGAGCAGTACTTC	CASSVVVQGGEQYF
TRBV10-3	-	TRBJ2-1	15	TRBD1	TGTGCCATCAGTCTGGGACAGGGGCCCTACAATGAGCAGTTCTTC	CAISLGQGPYNEQFF
TRBV30	-	TRBJ2-2	20	TRBD1	TGTGCCTGGAGTGTATTAAAGGGCTCCGCAGGGACAGGGAGCACCGGGGAGCTGTTTTTT	CAWSVLKGSAGTGSTGELFF
TRBV11-3	few	TRBJ2-7	15	TRBD2	TGTGCCAGCAGCCGAACCGGGACTAGGGAGTACGAGCAGTACTTC	CASSRTGTREYEQYF
TRBV27	once	TRBJ2-7	14	TRBD2	TGTGCCAGCAGTCCCCTGGGACTAGCGGAGGTTCCGTACTTC	CASSPLGLAEVPYF
TRBV28	once	TRBJ2-7	18	TRBD2	TGTGCCAGCAGTTTATGGACGACTCTAGCGGGGGATACCTACGAGCAGTACTTC	CASSLWTTLAGDTYEQYF
TRBV18	-	TRBJ2-3	15	TRBD2	TGTGCCAGCTCACCAGGACTAGCCGTCACAGATACGCAGTATTTT	CASSPGLAVTDTQYF
TRBV19	-	TRBJ1-6	16	-	TGTGCCAGTAGTACTGACAGCAGAACCTATAATTCACCCCTCCACTTT	CASSTDSRTYNSPLHF
TRBV5-1	-	TRBJ2-1	14	TRBD1	TGCGCCAGCAGCTCGGGACAGAGCTACAATGAGCAGTTCTTC	CASSSGQSYNEQFF